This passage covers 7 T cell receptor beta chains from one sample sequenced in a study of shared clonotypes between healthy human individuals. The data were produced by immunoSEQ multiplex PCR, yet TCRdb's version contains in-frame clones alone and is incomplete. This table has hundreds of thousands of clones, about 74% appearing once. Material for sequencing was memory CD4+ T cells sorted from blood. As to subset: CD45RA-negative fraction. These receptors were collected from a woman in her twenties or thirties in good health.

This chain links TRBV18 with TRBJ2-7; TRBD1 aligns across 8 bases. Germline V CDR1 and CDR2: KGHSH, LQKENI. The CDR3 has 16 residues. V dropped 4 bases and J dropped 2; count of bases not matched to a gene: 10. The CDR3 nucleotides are TGTGCCAGCTCACGGAGAGACAGGGGTCAAACCTACGAGCAGTACTTC. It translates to CASSRRDRGQTYEQYF.

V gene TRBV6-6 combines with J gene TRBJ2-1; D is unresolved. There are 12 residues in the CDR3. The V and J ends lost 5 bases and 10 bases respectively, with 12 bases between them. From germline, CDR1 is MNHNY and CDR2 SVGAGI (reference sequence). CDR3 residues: CASSNQREEQFF. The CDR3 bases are TGTGCCAGCAGTAACCAGCGAGAAGAGCAGTTCTTC.

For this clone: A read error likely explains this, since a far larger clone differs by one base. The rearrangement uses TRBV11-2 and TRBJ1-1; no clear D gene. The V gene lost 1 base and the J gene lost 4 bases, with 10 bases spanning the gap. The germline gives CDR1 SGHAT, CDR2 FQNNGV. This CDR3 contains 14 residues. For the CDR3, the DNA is TGTGCCAGCAGCTTAGGGTGGCAGAGCACTGAAGCTTTCTTT. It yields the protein CASSLGWQSTEAFF.

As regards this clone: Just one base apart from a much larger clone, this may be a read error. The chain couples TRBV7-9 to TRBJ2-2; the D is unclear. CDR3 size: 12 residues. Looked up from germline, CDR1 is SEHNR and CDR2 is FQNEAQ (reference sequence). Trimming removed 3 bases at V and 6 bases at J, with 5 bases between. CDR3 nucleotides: TGTGCCAGCAGCTTTGGCGCCGGGGAGCTGTTTTTT. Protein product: CASSFGAGELFF.

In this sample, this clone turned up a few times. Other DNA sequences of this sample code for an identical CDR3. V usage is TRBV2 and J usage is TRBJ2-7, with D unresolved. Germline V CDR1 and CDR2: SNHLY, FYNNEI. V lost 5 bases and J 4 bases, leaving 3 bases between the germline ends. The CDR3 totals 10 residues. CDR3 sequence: CASSLYEQYF. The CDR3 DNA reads TGTGCCAGCAGTCTATACGAGCAGTACTTC.

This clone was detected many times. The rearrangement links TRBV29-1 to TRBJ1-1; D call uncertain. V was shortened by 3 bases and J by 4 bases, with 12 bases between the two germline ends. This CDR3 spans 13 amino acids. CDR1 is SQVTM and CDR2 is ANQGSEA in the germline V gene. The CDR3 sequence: CSVDTLFGTEAFF. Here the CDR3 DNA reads TGCAGCGTTGACACACTCTTTGGCACTGAAGCTTTCTTT.

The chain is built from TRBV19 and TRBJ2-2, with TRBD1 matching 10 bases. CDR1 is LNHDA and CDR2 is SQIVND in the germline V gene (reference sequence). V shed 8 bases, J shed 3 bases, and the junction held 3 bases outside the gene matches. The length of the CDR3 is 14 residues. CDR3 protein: CASLGQGYTGELFF. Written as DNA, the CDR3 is TGTGCCAGTTTGGGACAGGGGTACACCGGGGAGCTGTTTTTT.